The 30 T cell receptor beta chains in this list originate from one sample, sequenced in a study of T-cell memory formation after mild COVID-19. TCRdb redid the calling of the 5' RACE reads with MiXCR, one entry per CDR3 protein. Of under 550,000 distinct CDR3 sequences listed, 15% to 20% are singletons. The sequencing sample was made of PBMCs or a T cell subset sorted from them (not recorded which). These receptors came from a man between 18 and 35 years old who had mild COVID-19 (a few samples of this study predate the infection). Cell type and time point are not known.

This chain connects TRBV27 to TRBJ2-7; 7 nucleotides agree with TRBD1. This CDR3 has 13 residues. V was clipped by 7 bases and J by 3 bases; unmatched bases: 6. CDR1 and CDR2 (germline): MNHEY, SMNVEV (reference sequence). CDR3 sequence (DNA): TGTGCCAGCAATGGACAGGAAAACTACGAGCAGTACTTC. Its protein is CASNGQENYEQYF.

The chain combines TRBV6-5 with TRBJ2-3, with a possible D match to TRBD1 (7 bases). CDR3 length: 13 residues. Germline CDR1 is MNHEY and CDR2 is SVGAGI. The V end was cut by 6 bases, the J end by 6 bases, with 13 bases between. CDR3 region: CASRQPGGDTQYF. The CDR3 region has the DNA TGTGCCAGCAGGCAGCCAGGGGGGGATACGCAGTATTTT.

CDR3 sequence reads: CASSLDLWQGAAGELFF. For the CDR3, the DNA is TGTGCCAGCAGCTTAGACCTCTGGCAGGGGGCCGCCGGGGAGCTGTTTTTT. This chain connects TRBV11-3 to TRBJ2-2, with 8 bases identical to TRBD1. The CDR3 contains 17 residues. Germline values: CDR1 SGHNT, CDR2 YENEEA. J was trimmed by 6 bases and V by 0 bases; bases with no gene match: 9. Full variable domain (outside the CDR3, taken from reference TRBV11-3 and TRBJ2-2): EAGVVQSPRYKIIEKKQPVAFWCNPISGHNTLYWYLQNLGQGPELLIRYENEEAVDDSQLPKDRFSAERLKGVDSTLKIQPAELGDSAVYLCASSLDLWQGAAGELFFGEGSRLTVL.

This chain joins TRBV18 and TRBJ2-7; D is uncertain. V lost 6 bases and J 3 bases, leaving 12 bases between the germline ends. The CDR3 length is 13 residues. Germline-derived CDR1 and CDR2 are KGHSH and LQKENI. The CDR3 nucleotides read TGTGCCAGCTCGACTGACGGAGACTACGAGCAGTACTTC. Protein: CASSTDGDYEQYF.

J is TRBJ2-2 and V is TRBV28; TRBD1 matches at 9 bases. The ends lost 2 bases at V and 6 bases at J; junction bases unmatched: 4. The V gene's germline CDR1 is MDHEN and CDR2 SYDVKM. The CDR3 has 15 amino acids. This CDR3 is CASSLGDRVAGELFF. The CDR3 DNA sequence: TGTGCCAGCAGTTTAGGGGACAGGGTCGCCGGGGAGCTGTTTTTT.

The gene calls are TRBV7-3 and TRBJ2-3; D might be TRBD1 (5 bases). The germline CDR1 and CDR2 sequences are SGHTA and FQGTGA. This CDR3 contains 15 residues. Trimming pared 3 bases from V and 2 bases from J, leaving 12 bases between. CDR3 in amino acids: CASSFSYRITDTQYF. The CDR3 DNA sequence: TGTGCCAGCAGCTTCAGTTACAGGATCACAGATACGCAGTATTTT.

J is TRBJ1-1 and V is TRBV4-2; D is ambiguous. Germline CDR1 is LGHNA and CDR2 is YNFKEQ. V lost 0 bases and J 1 base, leaving 6 bases between the germline ends. The CDR3 extends over 14 amino acids. The CDR3 DNA reads as TGTGCCAGCAGCCAAGAGGAAGGGAACACTGAAGCTTTCTTT. Protein sequence: CASSQEEGNTEAFF.

V gene TRBV5-1 combines with J gene TRBJ1-4; TRBD1 agrees at 7 bases. The CDR3 length is 14 residues. Germline V gene data show CDR1 as SGHRS and CDR2 as YFSETQ. V shed 4 bases, J shed 5 bases, and the junction held 5 bases outside the gene matches. The CDR3 DNA reads as TGCGCCAGCAGCCCGGGACAGCGAAATGAAAAACTGTTTTTT. Translation gives CASSPGQRNEKLFF.

This clonotype was seen a few times. This sequence joins TRBV3-1 and TRBJ2-2, with no clear D. CDR3 length equals 16 residues. The V gene lost 0 bases and the J gene lost 0 bases, with 8 bases spanning the gap. Germline loops: CDR1 LGHDT, CDR2 YNNKEL (reference sequence). The DNA for the CDR3 is TGTGCCAGCAGCCAAGAACCAGCATCGAACACCGGGGAGCTGTTTTTT. This codes for CASSQEPASNTGELFF.

This clonotype was seen a handful of times. The J gene is TRBJ2-2, the V gene TRBV6-5; TRBD1 might be the D (10 bases). Trimming cost V 4 bases and J 9 bases, with 24 bases left between them. The CDR3 loop spans 17 amino acids. CDR1 and CDR2 (germline): MNHEY, SVGAGI. The CDR3 spells CASSFRDRGLAARELFF. The CDR3 bases are TGTGCCAGCAGTTTCCGGGACAGGGGACTAGCCGCCCGGGAGCTGTTTTTT.

CDR3 DNA: TGTGCCAGCGAGCCGGGCCGCACAGATACGCAGTATTTT. Residues: CASEPGRTDTQYF. The V gene is TRBV2, the J gene TRBJ2-3; unclear D gene. Trimming removed 8 bases from V and 1 base from J, with 10 bases in between. Germline V gene data show CDR1 as SNHLY and CDR2 as FYNNEI. CDR3 length equals 13 residues.

Only a few counts were recorded for this clonotype. This chain joins TRBV6-6 and TRBJ2-2, with D possibly being TRBD2 (7 bases). Trimming took 4 bases from V and 4 from J, leaving 16 bases between them. Germline assignment: CDR1 MNHNY and CDR2 SVGAGI (reference sequence). This CDR3 is 16 amino acids long. The CDR3, as DNA: TGTGCCAGCAGTTTGGGGGGGGGCCTTTTCACCGGGGAGCTGTTTTTT. Translated: CASSLGGGLFTGELFF.

The table lists this clonotype with a few counts. The J gene is TRBJ2-1, the V gene TRBV30; 10 bases line up with TRBD2. Germline loops: CDR1 GTSNPN, CDR2 SVGIG (reference sequence). The V and J ends lost 1 base and 6 bases, in that order; junction bases with no gene match: 3. The CDR3 has 14 residues. The CDR3 DNA reads as TGTGCCTGGAGTGGAGCGGGGGGGATCAATGAGCAGTTCTTC. Residues: CAWSGAGGINEQFF.

This rearrangement joins TRBV20-1 to TRBJ2-7, with D tentatively TRBD1 (7 bases). This CDR3 spans 14 amino acids. Germline V lookup: CDR1 DFQATT, CDR2 SNEGSKA (reference sequence). V lost 6 bases, J lost 6 bases, and 21 bases lay in between. CDR3: CSATPGGLFREQYF. In nucleotides, the CDR3 is TGCAGTGCCACCCCAGGGGGGCTCTTTCGCGAGCAGTACTTC.

This clonotype came up once. J is TRBJ2-3 and V is TRBV6-1; possibly TRBD2 for D (7 bases). The germline V gene encodes CDR1 MNHNS and CDR2 SASEGT. Trimming stripped 2 bases from V and 0 bases from J, with 12 bases between. The CDR3 totals 16 residues. CDR3 loop: CASSEQPGGSTDTQYF. The CDR3 DNA follows: TGTGCCAGCAGTGAACAGCCGGGGGGCAGCACAGATACGCAGTATTTT.

The rearrangement uses TRBV20-1 and TRBJ1-6, with 10 nucleotides matching TRBD1. The J segment lost 15 bases and the V segment lost 6 bases, leaving 14 bases of the junction unmatched. This CDR3 contains 14 residues. Germline loops: CDR1 DFQATT, CDR2 SNEGSKA (reference sequence). For the CDR3, the DNA is TGCAGTGCCCAGACCGGGACAGGGGACCCCCACCTCCACTTT. Translating it yields CSAQTGTGDPHLHF.

The chain couples TRBV3-1 to TRBJ2-5, with TRBD2 as a possible D gene (5 bases). The length of the CDR3 is 14 residues. The germline gives CDR1 LGHDT, CDR2 YNNKEL (reference sequence). V was clipped by 4 bases and J by 4 bases, with 13 bases between them. The CDR3 nucleotides are TGTGCCAGCAGCCGGACGGAGGTCAGAGAGACCCAGTACTTC. Translation gives CASSRTEVRETQYF.

This clonotype was found many times. The chain is built from TRBV12-3 or TRBV12-4 and TRBJ2-1; the match to TRBD2 covers 8 bases. The ends lost 4 bases at V and 7 bases at J; junction bases unmatched: 15. This CDR3 has 17 amino acids. The CDR3, as DNA: TGTGCCAGCAGTTACCCCTTTGGAGCGGGGGACTTAAATGAGCAGTTCTTC. It yields the protein CASSYPFGAGDLNEQFF.

The chain combines TRBV24-1 with TRBJ2-3, with 7 bases fitting TRBD1. The trim removed 3 bases at V and 0 bases at J, leaving 8 bases unmatched. The CDR3 is made up of 17 amino acids. Germline CDR1 and CDR2: KGHDR and SFDVKD. CDR3 protein: CATSDPTDRASTDTQYF. The CDR3 DNA sequence: TGTGCCACCAGTGATCCCACCGACAGGGCCAGCACAGATACGCAGTATTTT.

The chain uses TRBV6-6 and TRBJ2-2; D unresolved. The CDR3 consists of 14 residues. V lost 6 bases to trimming and J lost 1 base, with 9 bases between them. The germline V gene encodes CDR1 MNHNY and CDR2 SVGAGI (reference sequence). CDR3 in amino acids: CASRRHLNTGELFF. CDR3 DNA sequence: TGTGCCAGCAGGCGGCATTTGAACACCGGGGAGCTGTTTTTT.

The rearrangement links TRBV4-1 to TRBJ2-1, with TRBD2 identical over 8 bases. Germline CDR1 and CDR2: MGHRA and YSYEKL. CDR3 size: 20 residues. V lost 4 bases to trimming and J lost 7 bases; unmatched junction nucleotides: 24. This CDR3 is CASSPHKYLTSGGNWNEQFF. The CDR3 DNA sequence: TGCGCCAGCAGCCCTCATAAATATCTGACAAGCGGGGGTAACTGGAATGAGCAGTTCTTC.

This clonotype was detected only a few times. The CDR3 region is CASRSTGTSDTEAFF. DNA of the CDR3: TGTGCCAGCAGGTCGACAGGGACGTCGGACACTGAAGCTTTCTTT. The J gene is TRBJ1-1, the V gene TRBV12-3 or TRBV12-4, with 7 bases fitting TRBD1. V was clipped by 6 bases and J by 3 bases; unmatched bases: 10. This CDR3 region has 15 residues.

This clonotype turned up a few times. In nucleotides, the CDR3 is TGTGCCAGCAGTGACTACGGGGGGACCGGGGAGCTGTTTTTT. Protein sequence: CASSDYGGTGELFF. V is TRBV6-2 or TRBV6-3 and J is TRBJ2-2; TRBD2 aligns across 7 bases. Germline lookup yields CDR1 MNHEY and CDR2 SVGEGT. J was trimmed by 5 bases and V by 5 bases; bases with no gene match: 5. The CDR3 runs to 14 residues.

The genes are TRBV7-9 and TRBJ2-3, with TRBD1 matching over 8 bases. Germline V gives CDR1 SEHNR, CDR2 FQNEAQ (reference sequence). Trimming took 8 bases from V and 1 from J; bases not matched to a gene: 11. The CDR3 contains 16 residues. As DNA, the CDR3 is TGTGCCAGCGTCAACCAGGGGGCCCGGGGCACAGATACGCAGTATTTT. Translating it yields CASVNQGARGTDTQYF.

This clonotype occurred a few times. The V gene is TRBV12-3 or TRBV12-4, the J gene TRBJ1-1; 8 bases line up with TRBD1. V shed 8 bases and J 3 bases; nucleotides not matched to a gene: 5. The CDR3 is made up of 13 amino acids. The CDR3, as DNA: TGTGCCAGCGGGTACAGGGGGGACACTGAAGCTTTCTTT. Translated: CASGYRGDTEAFF.

This chain connects TRBV27 to TRBJ1-5; 8 positions agree with TRBD1. The CDR3 contains 17 residues. The germline CDR1 and CDR2 sequences are MNHEY and SMNVEV (reference sequence). V lost 2 bases, J lost 2 bases, and 8 bases stayed unmatched. The CDR3 DNA sequence: TGTGCCAGCAGTTTAACGGCAGGGGGCACGGGCAATCAGCCCCAGCATTTT. Amino acids: CASSLTAGGTGNQPQHF.

The chain has TRBV12-3 or TRBV12-4 and TRBJ2-1; no clear D gene. The CDR3 runs to 14 residues. V lost 6 bases and J 0 bases, leaving 9 bases between the germline ends. CDR3: CASSILGSYNEQFF. For the CDR3, the DNA is TGTGCCAGCAGCATCCTGGGCTCCTACAATGAGCAGTTCTTC.

The chain is built from TRBV7-2 and TRBJ2-1; D is possibly TRBD2 (6 bases). Trimming removed 4 bases at V and 9 bases at J, with 13 bases between. There are 13 residues in the CDR3. CDR1 is SGHTA and CDR2 is FQGNSA in the germline V gene. The CDR3 reads CASSSGGFLEQFF. DNA of the CDR3: TGTGCCAGCAGCTCCGGAGGGTTTCTTGAGCAGTTCTTC.

The CDR3: CASSPGGAAFF. The CDR3 DNA reads TGTGCCAGCAGCCCCGGGGGGGCGGCTTTCTTT. The V gene is TRBV12-3 or TRBV12-4, the J gene TRBJ1-1; D perhaps matches TRBD1 (6 bases). This CDR3 comprises 11 residues. V was clipped by 6 bases and J by 11 bases, with 13 bases between them.

A few counts support this clonotype. The chain recombines TRBV7-7 with TRBJ2-1, with D perhaps TRBD2 (5 bases). Trimming took 5 bases from V and 6 from J, leaving 14 bases between them. Per the germline V gene, CDR1 is SSHAT and CDR2 is FNYEAQ (reference sequence). The CDR3 extends over 14 amino acids. CDR3 region: CASSPGGALNEQFF. In DNA form, the CDR3 reads TGTGCCAGCAGCCCAGGAGGAGCCCTCAATGAGCAGTTCTTC.